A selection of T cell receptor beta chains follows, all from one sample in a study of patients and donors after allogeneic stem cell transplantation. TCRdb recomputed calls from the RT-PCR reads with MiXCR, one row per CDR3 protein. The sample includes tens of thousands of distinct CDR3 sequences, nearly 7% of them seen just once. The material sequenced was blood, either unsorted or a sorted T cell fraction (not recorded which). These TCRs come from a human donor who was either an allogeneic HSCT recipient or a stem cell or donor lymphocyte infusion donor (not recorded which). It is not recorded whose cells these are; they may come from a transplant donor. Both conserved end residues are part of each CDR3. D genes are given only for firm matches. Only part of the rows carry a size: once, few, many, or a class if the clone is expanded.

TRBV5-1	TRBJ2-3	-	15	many	TGCGCCAGCAGCTCCGCGGCTAGTAGTACAGATACGCAGTATTTT	CASSSAASSTDTQYF
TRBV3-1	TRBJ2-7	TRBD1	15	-	TGTGCCAGCAGCCAATCGGGGACAGGTTACGACGAGCAGTACTTC	CASSQSGTGYDEQYF
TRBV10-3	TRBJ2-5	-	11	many	TGTGCCACCCGGCGTCAAGAGACCCAGTACTTC	CATRRQETQYF
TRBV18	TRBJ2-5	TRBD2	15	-	TGTGCCAGCTCTCCTGGGACTAGCGAACAAGAGACCCAGTACTTC	CASSPGTSEQETQYF
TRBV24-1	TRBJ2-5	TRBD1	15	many	TGTGCCACCAGTGATATACAGGGGCTGGGAGAGACCCAGTACTTC	CATSDIQGLGETQYF
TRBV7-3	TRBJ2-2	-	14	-	TGTGCCAGCAGCGGGACCACAAACACCGGGGAGCTGTTTTTT	CASSGTTNTGELFF
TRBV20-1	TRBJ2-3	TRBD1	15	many	TGCAGTGCTAGAGGGGCACAGGGGGGCACAGATACGCAGTATTTT	CSARGAQGGTDTQYF
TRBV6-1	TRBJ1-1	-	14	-	TGTGCCAGCAAATTCGGCGGGACCTTCACTGAAGCTTTCTTT	CASKFGGTFTEAFF
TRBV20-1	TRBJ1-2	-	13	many	TGCAGTGCTAGCCGGTCACCCCTATCTGGCTACACCTTC	CSASRSPLSGYTF
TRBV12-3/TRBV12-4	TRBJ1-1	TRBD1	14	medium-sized	TGTGCCAGCAGTTTCAAGGGGGCCGTCACTGAAGCTTTCTTT	CASSFKGAVTEAFF
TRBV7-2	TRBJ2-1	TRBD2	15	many	TGTGCCAGCAGCTTGAGTAGCGGGAGTTACAATGAGCAGTTCTTC	CASSLSSGSYNEQFF
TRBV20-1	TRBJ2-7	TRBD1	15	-	TGCAGTGCTAGGTCTTTTGGGACAGGGGAGTACGAGCAGTACTTC	CSARSFGTGEYEQYF
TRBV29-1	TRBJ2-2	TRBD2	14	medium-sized	TGCAGCGTTGATCTCGGACTAGCGACCGGGGAGCTGTTTTTT	CSVDLGLATGELFF
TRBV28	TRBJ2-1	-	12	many	TGTGCCAGCAGTCCGATCTTCAATGAGCAGTTCTTC	CASSPIFNEQFF
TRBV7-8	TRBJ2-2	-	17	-	TGTGCCAGCAGCTTATCCCGGCTAGCTGTGAACACCGGGGAGCTGTTTTTT	CASSLSRLAVNTGELFF
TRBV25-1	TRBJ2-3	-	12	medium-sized	TGTGCCAGCAGTACCGGGCGGGATACGCAGTATTTT	CASSTGRDTQYF
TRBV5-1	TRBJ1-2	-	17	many	TGCGCCAGCAGCTCGGGGGCTAATGGGGCACAAGTTTATGGCTACACCTTC	CASSSGANGAQVYGYTF
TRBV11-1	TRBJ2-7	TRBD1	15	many	TGTGCCAGCAGCGGATGGGACAGATTCTCCTACGAGCAGTACTTC	CASSGWDRFSYEQYF
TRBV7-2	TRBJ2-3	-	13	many	TGTGCCAGCAGCCGGGGGAGGACAGATACGCAGTATTTT	CASSRGRTDTQYF
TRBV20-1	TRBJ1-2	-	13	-	TGCAGTGCTAGATCTATCTCGGGCTATGGCTACACCTTC	CSARSISGYGYTF
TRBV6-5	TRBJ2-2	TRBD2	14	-	TGTGCCAGCAGTTCGGTTGACGGGAGGGGGGAGCTGTTTTTT	CASSSVDGRGELFF
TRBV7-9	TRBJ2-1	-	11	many	TGTGCCAGCAGCTCATGGGCTGAGCAGTTCTTC	CASSSWAEQFF
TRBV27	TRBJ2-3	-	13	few	TGTGCCAGCAGTTTATTTCAGGGTAATACGCAGTATTTT	CASSLFQGNTQYF
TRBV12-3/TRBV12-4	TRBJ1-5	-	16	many	TGTGCCAGCAGTTTAGGTGGCTACGGACGCAATCAGCCCCAGCATTTT	CASSLGGYGRNQPQHF
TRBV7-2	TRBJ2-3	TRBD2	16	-	TGTGCCAGCAGCCCCTTAGCGGGAGGAGTAACAGATACGCAGTATTTT	CASSPLAGGVTDTQYF
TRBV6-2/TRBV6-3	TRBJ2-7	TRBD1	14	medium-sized	TGTGCCAGCAGTTTCGACAGGGGCTCCTACGAGCAGTACTTC	CASSFDRGSYEQYF
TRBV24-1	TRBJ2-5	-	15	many	TGTGCCACCAGTGATCCAGGGGGGCTCCAAGAGACCCAGTACTTC	CATSDPGGLQETQYF